This entry is about one TCR beta chain. What it binds is unknown. The germline V gene has CDR1 MNHEY and CDR2 SVGAGI. The CDR3 spans 14 residues. After removal of 6 bases from V and 3 bases from J, the junction contained 4 bases not matched to a gene. This record comes from a study of cytomegalovirus exposure and HLA in healthy donors. Overall study findings and caveats: The listing of roughly 160 TCR beta chains classed them as cytomegalovirus-associated.

PCR was performed using 60 Vbeta and 13 Jbeta primers. This table comes from immunoSEQ multiplex PCR, and its TCRdb copy is limited to in-frame clones, with some not included. Of 140,000 to 150,000 clones listed, approximately 80% are singletons. The chain uses TRBV6-5 and TRBJ1-5; 8 nucleotides line up with TRBD1. This clonotype was obtained from a male donor in good health and CMV-seronegative. The sequencing input was PBMCs. The CDR3 is CASSPTGDNQPQHF. The CDR3 bases are TGTGCCAGCAGCCCGACAGGGGACAATCAGCCCCAGCATTTT.